The clone carrying this T cell receptor (beta chain) was recorded at least ten times. Trimming pared 4 bases from V and 1 base from J, leaving 14 bases between. This CDR3 contains 16 residues. CDR1 is SGHRS, CDR2 YFSETQ, per germline. Preparation of the TCRbeta library used unique molecular identifiers. TCRdb independently ran MiXCR on the PCR reads; one entry per CDR3 protein. The sample shows approximately 210,000 distinct CDR3 sequences, roughly 15% of them seen only once. This record belongs to a study of T-cell reconstitution after alpha-beta-depleted transplantation in children. Sequencing used PBMCs from the stem cell graft donor, obtained from the stem cell graft. The receptor's source is a human donor who donated a stem cell graft to a child with acute lymphoblastic leukemia. V and J are TRBV5-1 and TRBJ2-2, with D tentatively TRBD1 (6 bases). DNA for the CDR3: TGCGCCAGCAGCGGGACCGGGACACTGAACACCGGGGAGCTGTTTTTT. This codes for CASSGTGTLNTGELFF.